These 22 T cell receptor beta chains originate from one sample sequenced in a study of blood T cell repertoires in COVID-19. Repertoires were generated with immunoSEQ multiplex PCR, while TCRdb's copy carries only in-frame clones and drops some. The table lists around 66,000 clones, around four fifths of them singletons. The source material was peripheral blood. The receptor set was obtained from a human donor in a cohort sampled during active COVID-19.

This chain connects TRBV10-3 to TRBJ1-2, with 9 bases matching TRBD1. CDR3 length: 15 amino acids. The trim removed 10 bases at V and 4 bases at J, leaving 13 bases unmatched. Germline lookup yields CDR1 ENHRY and CDR2 SYGVKD. DNA for the CDR3: TGTGCCACCTCAGCTAGGGACAGGGCCACCTATGGCTACACCTTC. Its protein product is CATSARDRATYGYTF.

There are a few counts of this clone. V gene TRBV6-5 combines with J gene TRBJ1-4, with TRBD1 identical over 11 bases. This CDR3 is built from 14 residues. V dropped 7 bases and J dropped 8; count of bases not matched to a gene: 6. Per germline, CDR1 MNHEY and CDR2 SVGAGI. The CDR3 bases are TGTGCCAGCAAAAGGGACAGGGGGGACGAAAAACTGTTTTTT. Translation gives CASKRDRGDEKLFF.

The CDR3 loop is CASSWGQGGTDTQYF. CDR3 bases: TGTGCCAGCAGTTGGGGACAGGGCGGCACAGATACGCAGTATTTT. The chain is built from TRBV2 and TRBJ2-3; 9 bases agree with TRBD1. Germline loops: CDR1 SNHLY, CDR2 FYNNEI. V trimming: 5 bases; J trimming: 1 base; junction bases outside the gene matches: 4. The CDR3 has 15 amino acids.

The J gene is TRBJ2-1, the V gene TRBV7-9; 10 bases fit TRBD2. J was trimmed by 7 bases and V by 0 bases; bases with no gene match: 12. Germline V gene lookup returns CDR1 SEHNR and CDR2 FQNEAQ (reference sequence). The CDR3 has 18 residues. The CDR3 nucleotides are TGTGCCAGCAGCTTAGCGCCGAACGGGGGACTAGCGTCAAATGAGCAGTTCTTC. Its translation is CASSLAPNGGLASNEQFF.

The chain couples TRBV7-2 to TRBJ2-7, with 8 positions matching TRBD1. V trimming: 0 bases; J trimming: 7 bases; junction bases outside the gene matches: 2. The germline V gene encodes CDR1 SGHTA and CDR2 FQGNSA. This CDR3 has 13 residues. CDR3 DNA: TGTGCCAGCAGCTTAGCGGGACAGGCAGAGCAGTACTTC. Its protein product is CASSLAGQAEQYF.

This sequence joins TRBV9 and TRBJ1-2; weak D call: TRBD1 (5 bases). Germline CDR1 reads SGDLS; CDR2 reads YYNGEE. V was cut by 2 bases and J by 5 bases, with 16 bases left in between. The CDR3 runs 15 residues. The CDR3 protein is CASSVSHAAGYGYTF. For the CDR3, the DNA is TGTGCCAGCAGCGTTAGCCATGCGGCAGGGTATGGCTACACCTTC.

The chain carries TRBV7-2 and TRBJ2-7; D gene uncertain. Germline CDR1 SGHTA, CDR2 FQGNSA. The V end lost 5 bases, the J end lost 0 bases, and 11 bases lay between the germline ends. The CDR3 extends over 14 amino acids. CDR3: CASSAQVSSYEQYF. Written as DNA, the CDR3 is TGTGCCAGCAGCGCCCAGGTCAGCTCCTACGAGCAGTACTTC.

The J gene is TRBJ2-5, the V gene TRBV5-1; a possible D gene is TRBD2 (6 bases). Looked up from germline, CDR1 is SGHRS and CDR2 is YFSETQ. The V end lost 6 bases, the J end lost 9 bases, and 27 bases lay between the germline ends. This CDR3 comprises 16 residues. The CDR3 region is CASTFGGSAGTVAQYF. DNA for the CDR3: TGCGCCAGCACCTTTGGGGGGAGTGCTGGAACGGTGGCCCAGTACTTC.

The chain couples TRBV5-6 to TRBJ2-5; D gene ambiguous. The germline CDR1 and CDR2 sequences are SGHDT and YYEEEE. Trimming removed 2 bases from V and 2 bases from J, with 10 bases in between. The CDR3 is made up of 14 amino acids. The CDR3 coding sequence is TGTGCCAGCAGCTTTCGGGTCAGACAAGAGACCCAGTACTTC. Translation: CASSFRVRQETQYF.

V is TRBV6-5 and J is TRBJ2-7; tentatively, D is TRBD1 (5 bases). V lost 10 bases and J 5 bases, leaving 9 bases between the germline ends. Germline V lookup: CDR1 MNHEY, CDR2 SVGAGI. This CDR3 is built from 10 residues. CDR3 coding DNA: TGTGCCATGCACAGGAACGAGCAGTACTTC. As protein: CAMHRNEQYF.

The V and J genes are TRBV28 and TRBJ2-6; weak D call: TRBD1 (5 bases). Trimming stripped 3 bases from V and 5 bases from J, with 8 bases between. Per the germline V gene, CDR1 is MDHEN and CDR2 is SYDVKM. The CDR3 length is 14 residues. This chain's CDR3 is CASSLGRRANVLTF. Here the CDR3 DNA reads TGTGCCAGCAGTTTGGGGCGGAGGGCCAACGTCCTGACTTTC.

This chain links TRBV24-1 with TRBJ1-5; a weak D match, TRBD1 (5 bases). From germline, CDR1 is KGHDR and CDR2 SFDVKD. Between the trimmed V and J ends, which lost 1 base and 5 bases, there was a span of 14 bases. CDR3 length equals 16 residues. The DNA for the CDR3 is TGTGCCACCAGTGATTTAGGGGCTGGTTCCTATCAGCCCCAGCATTTT. This sequence encodes CATSDLGAGSYQPQHF.

The V gene is TRBV11-2, the J gene TRBJ1-6; TRBD1 is a possible D gene (5 bases). The length of the CDR3 is 17 residues. The ends were cut back, 1 base at V and 5 bases at J, with 15 bases in the middle. Germline assignment: CDR1 SGHAT and CDR2 FQNNGV. CDR3 DNA sequence: TGTGCCAGCAGCTTAGGCGGCGGGGCGGGAGATAATTCACCCCTCCACTTT. This gives the protein CASSLGGGAGDNSPLHF.

This clone was counted only a few times. The chain has TRBV11-2 and TRBJ1-1; D not resolved. The germline gives CDR1 SGHAT, CDR2 FQNNGV. Between the trimmed V and J ends, which lost 5 bases and 9 bases, there was a span of 28 bases. The CDR3 contains 17 residues. CDR3 loop: CASSKMRRGVDAAKAFF. The CDR3 coding sequence is TGTGCCAGCAGCAAAATGCGGCGCGGGGTGGATGCGGCCAAAGCTTTCTTT. Together with reference TRBV11-2 and TRBJ1-1, the CDR3 gives the full variable domain: EAGVAQSPRYKIIEKRQSVAFWCNPISGHATLYWYQQILGQGPKLLIQFQNNGVVDDSQLPKDRFSAERLKGVDSTLKIQPAKLEDSAVYLCASSKMRRGVDAAKAFFGQGTRLTVV.

This chain links TRBV6-1 with TRBJ1-1, with TRBD1 matching 9 bases. V lost 2 bases to trimming and J lost 4 bases; unmatched junction nucleotides: 5. The germline CDR1 and CDR2 sequences are MNHNS and SASEGT. The CDR3 contains 15 residues. Here the CDR3 reads CASSEPDRGFTEAFF. In DNA, the CDR3 is TGTGCCAGCAGTGAACCGGACAGGGGCTTCACTGAAGCTTTCTTT.

The chain employs TRBV14 and TRBJ1-3; D possibly corresponds to TRBD1 (6 bases). Germline CDR1 reads SGHDN; CDR2 reads FVKESK. The CDR3 consists of 14 residues. Trimming stripped 4 bases from V and 4 bases from J, with 11 bases between. The CDR3 here is CASSRAGAGNTIYF. CDR3 bases: TGTGCCAGCAGCCGAGCGGGGGCCGGAAACACCATATATTTT.

The V call is TRBV28, the J call TRBJ2-1; 9 bases align to TRBD2. The CDR3 length is 16 residues. The germline gives CDR1 MDHEN, CDR2 SYDVKM. The V gene end was trimmed by 6 bases and the J gene end by 0 bases; junction bases not matched to a gene: 6. CDR3 loop: CASRTFSGSSYNEQFF. The CDR3 region has the DNA TGTGCCAGCAGGACCTTTAGCGGGAGCTCCTACAATGAGCAGTTCTTC. Full variable domain (remainder filled in from reference TRBV28 and TRBJ2-1): DVKVTQSSRYLVKRTGEKVFLECVQDMDHENMFWYRQDPGLGLRLIYFSYDVKMKEKGDIPEGYSVSREKKERFSLILESASTNQTSMYLCASRTFSGSSYNEQFFGPGTRLTVL.

The chain employs TRBV6-4 and TRBJ2-1, with TRBD2 matching over 10 bases. Germline V gene data show CDR1 as MRHNA and CDR2 as SNTAGT. The CDR3 spans 15 residues. With V trimmed by 6 bases and J by 5 bases, 7 bases remained unmatched. This CDR3 is CASSKGGLADNEQFF. CDR3 sequence (DNA): TGTGCCAGCAGCAAAGGAGGACTAGCGGACAATGAGCAGTTCTTC.

This chain links TRBV2 with TRBJ2-6, with 9 bases matching TRBD1. Germline assignment: CDR1 SNHLY and CDR2 FYNNEI. The J segment lost 0 bases and the V segment lost 6 bases, leaving 6 bases of the junction unmatched. The CDR3 spans 17 residues. CDR3 coding DNA: TGTGCCAGCAGACCGGGACAGGGCCTCTCTGGGGCCAACGTCCTGACTTTC. Translating it yields CASRPGQGLSGANVLTF.

CDR3 protein: CASSRGQPNTEAFF. The CDR3, as DNA: TGTGCCAGCAGTAGGGGTCAGCCCAACACTGAAGCTTTCTTT. The genes are TRBV6-5 and TRBJ1-1, with a possible D match to TRBD1 (5 bases). The CDR3 contains 14 residues. Between the trimmed V and J ends, which lost 5 bases and 2 bases, there was a span of 12 bases. CDR1 and CDR2 from the germline V gene are MNHEY and SVGAGI.

The CDR3 loop reads CASSRRTGNNQPQHF. In DNA form, the CDR3 reads TGTGCCAGCAGTCGGAGGACAGGTAACAATCAGCCCCAGCATTTT. This chain links TRBV6-2 or TRBV6-3 with TRBJ1-5; 7 bases fit TRBD1. The germline CDR1 and CDR2 sequences are MNHEY and SVGEGT. This CDR3 has 15 amino acids. With 5 bases clipped from V and 3 bases from J, the junction kept 7 bases outside the gene matches.

This chain uses TRBV7-9 with TRBJ2-1; 7 nucleotides align to TRBD2. The V gene's germline CDR1 is SEHNR and CDR2 FQNEAQ (reference sequence). V lost 5 bases and J lost 0; bases outside the gene matches: 16. This CDR3 has 19 residues. This CDR3 reads CASSTSRAGEGSSYNEQFF. CDR3 bases: TGTGCCAGCAGCACTAGCCGTGCGGGGGAAGGCAGCTCCTACAATGAGCAGTTCTTC.